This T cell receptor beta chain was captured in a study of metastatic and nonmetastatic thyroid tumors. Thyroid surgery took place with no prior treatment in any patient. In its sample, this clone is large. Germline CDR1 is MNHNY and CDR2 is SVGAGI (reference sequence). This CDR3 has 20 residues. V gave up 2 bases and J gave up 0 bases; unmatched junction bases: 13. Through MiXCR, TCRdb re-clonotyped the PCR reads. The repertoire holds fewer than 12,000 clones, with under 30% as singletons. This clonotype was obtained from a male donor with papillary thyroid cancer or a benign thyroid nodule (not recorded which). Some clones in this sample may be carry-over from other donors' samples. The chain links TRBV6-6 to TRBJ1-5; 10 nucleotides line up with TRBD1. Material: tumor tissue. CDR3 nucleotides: TGTGCCAGCAGTTACACTACTACACGACAGGGGGCCTATAGCAATCAGCCCCAGCATTTT. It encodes CASSYTTTRQGAYSNQPQHF.